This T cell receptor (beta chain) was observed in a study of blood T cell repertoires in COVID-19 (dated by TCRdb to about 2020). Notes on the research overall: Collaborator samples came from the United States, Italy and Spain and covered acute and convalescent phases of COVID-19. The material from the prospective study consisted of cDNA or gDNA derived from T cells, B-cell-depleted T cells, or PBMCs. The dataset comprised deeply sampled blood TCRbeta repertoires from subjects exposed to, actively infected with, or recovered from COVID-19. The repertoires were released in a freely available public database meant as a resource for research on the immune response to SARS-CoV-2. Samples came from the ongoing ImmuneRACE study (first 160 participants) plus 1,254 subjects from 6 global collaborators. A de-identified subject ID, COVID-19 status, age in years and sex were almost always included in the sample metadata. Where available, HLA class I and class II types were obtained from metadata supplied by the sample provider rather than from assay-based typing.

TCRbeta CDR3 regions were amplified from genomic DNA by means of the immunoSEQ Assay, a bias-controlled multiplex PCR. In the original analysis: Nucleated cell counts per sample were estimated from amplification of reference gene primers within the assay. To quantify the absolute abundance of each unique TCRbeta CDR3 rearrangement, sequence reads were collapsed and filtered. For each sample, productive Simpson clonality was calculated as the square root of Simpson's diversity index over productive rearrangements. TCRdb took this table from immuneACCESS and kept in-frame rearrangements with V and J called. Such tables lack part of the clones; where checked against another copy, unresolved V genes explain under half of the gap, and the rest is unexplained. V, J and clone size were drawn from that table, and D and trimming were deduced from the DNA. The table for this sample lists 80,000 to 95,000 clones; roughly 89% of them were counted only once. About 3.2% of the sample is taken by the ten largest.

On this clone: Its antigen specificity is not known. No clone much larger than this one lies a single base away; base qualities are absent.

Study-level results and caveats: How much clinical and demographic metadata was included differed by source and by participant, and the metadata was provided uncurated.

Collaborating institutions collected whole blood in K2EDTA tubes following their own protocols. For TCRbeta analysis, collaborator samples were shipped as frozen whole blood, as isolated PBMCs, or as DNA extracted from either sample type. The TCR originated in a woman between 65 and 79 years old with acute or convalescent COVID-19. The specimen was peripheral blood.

The sequenced DNA is TGTGCCACCAGCAGAGTTTTACAGGTCGGCGAAAAACTGTTTTTT. Translated, this is CATSRVLQVGEKLFF. This sequence uses TRBV15 and TRBJ1-4; tentative D gene TRBD1, with 5 bases matching. CDR1 and CDR2 were assigned from the germline V gene (reference sequence) as LNHNV and YYDKDF. Counted from cysteine to phenylalanine, this CDR3 has 15 amino acids. CDR3 DNA only is kept here, 45 bases in frame from base 1. V sheds 1 base and J sheds 8 bases, leaving 14 bases between their ends.